This T cell receptor beta chain appears in the sequencing data of a study of response to subunit inactivated influenza vaccine. TCRdb re-derived calls from the RT-PCR reads in MiXCR, one entry per CDR3 protein. The sample includes 700,000 to 900,000 distinct CDR3 sequences, approximately 22% seen only once; the top ten take 10%. V was cut by 5 bases and J by 3 bases, with 10 bases left in between. The CDR3 is 13 residues long. This chain connects TRBV12-3 or TRBV12-4 to TRBJ2-5; possibly TRBD1 for D (6 bases). The sequence was obtained from a man in his fifties who received an inactivated influenza vaccine. The sample in question was PBMCs from blood, obtained roughly 5 days after vaccination. CDR3 sequence reads: CASSQGNEETQYF. The CDR3 nucleotides read TGTGCCAGCAGTCAGGGGAATGAAGAGACCCAGTACTTC.